This T cell receptor (beta chain) emerged from a study of blood T cell repertoires in COVID-19. Background on the study: COVID-19 samples collected from the United States, Italy and Spain covered acute and convalescent phases. PBMCs, B-cell-depleted T cells, or T cells were the source of the cDNA or gDNA that made up the material.

The CDR3 covers 16 residues. The germline gives CDR1 SEHNR, CDR2 FQNEAQ (reference sequence). V shed 2 bases and J 5 bases; nucleotides not matched to a gene: 6. Per the study methods: Reference gene primer amplification gave estimated nucleated cell counts. Clones were read by immunoSEQ multiplex PCR, and TCRdb kept only the in-frame ones, dropping some. D and trimming were read from the DNA, whereas the V and J calls and clone size are those reported in that table. The sample lists roughly 48,000 clones, 82% occurring once. V usage is TRBV7-9 and J usage is TRBJ2-1; 10 bases agree with TRBD1. Sequencing was done on a sample of peripheral blood. This TCR came from a man aged 40-55 years with acute or convalescent COVID-19. The CDR3 DNA reads TGTGCCAGCAGCTTATGGACAGGGGGTGGGAACAATGAGCAGTTCTTC. Protein product: CASSLWTGGGNNEQFF. Full variable domain (outside the CDR3, taken from reference TRBV7-9 and TRBJ2-1): DTGVSQNPRHKITKRGQNVTFRCDPISEHNRLYWYRQTLGQGPEFLTYFQNEAQLEKSRLLSDRFSAERPKGSFSTLEIQRTEQGDSAMYLCASSLWTGGGNNEQFFGPGTRLTVL.